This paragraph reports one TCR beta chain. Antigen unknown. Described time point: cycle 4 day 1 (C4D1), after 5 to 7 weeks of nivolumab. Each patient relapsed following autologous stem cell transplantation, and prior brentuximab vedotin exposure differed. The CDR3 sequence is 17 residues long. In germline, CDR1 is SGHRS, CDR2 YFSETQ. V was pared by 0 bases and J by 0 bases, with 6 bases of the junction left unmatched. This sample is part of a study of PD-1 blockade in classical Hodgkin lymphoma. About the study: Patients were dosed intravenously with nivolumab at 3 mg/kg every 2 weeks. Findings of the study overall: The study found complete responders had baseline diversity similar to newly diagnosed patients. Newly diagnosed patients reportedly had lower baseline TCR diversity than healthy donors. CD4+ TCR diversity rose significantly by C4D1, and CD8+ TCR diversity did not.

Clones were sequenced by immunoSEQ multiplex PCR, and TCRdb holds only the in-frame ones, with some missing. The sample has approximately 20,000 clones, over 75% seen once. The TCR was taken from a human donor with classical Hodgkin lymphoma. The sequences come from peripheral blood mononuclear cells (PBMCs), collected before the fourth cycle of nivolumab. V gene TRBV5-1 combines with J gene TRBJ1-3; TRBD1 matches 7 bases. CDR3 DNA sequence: TGCGCCAGCAGCTTGGCCGGACAGGTTGGCTCTGGAAACACCATATATTTT. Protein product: CASSLAGQVGSGNTIYF.